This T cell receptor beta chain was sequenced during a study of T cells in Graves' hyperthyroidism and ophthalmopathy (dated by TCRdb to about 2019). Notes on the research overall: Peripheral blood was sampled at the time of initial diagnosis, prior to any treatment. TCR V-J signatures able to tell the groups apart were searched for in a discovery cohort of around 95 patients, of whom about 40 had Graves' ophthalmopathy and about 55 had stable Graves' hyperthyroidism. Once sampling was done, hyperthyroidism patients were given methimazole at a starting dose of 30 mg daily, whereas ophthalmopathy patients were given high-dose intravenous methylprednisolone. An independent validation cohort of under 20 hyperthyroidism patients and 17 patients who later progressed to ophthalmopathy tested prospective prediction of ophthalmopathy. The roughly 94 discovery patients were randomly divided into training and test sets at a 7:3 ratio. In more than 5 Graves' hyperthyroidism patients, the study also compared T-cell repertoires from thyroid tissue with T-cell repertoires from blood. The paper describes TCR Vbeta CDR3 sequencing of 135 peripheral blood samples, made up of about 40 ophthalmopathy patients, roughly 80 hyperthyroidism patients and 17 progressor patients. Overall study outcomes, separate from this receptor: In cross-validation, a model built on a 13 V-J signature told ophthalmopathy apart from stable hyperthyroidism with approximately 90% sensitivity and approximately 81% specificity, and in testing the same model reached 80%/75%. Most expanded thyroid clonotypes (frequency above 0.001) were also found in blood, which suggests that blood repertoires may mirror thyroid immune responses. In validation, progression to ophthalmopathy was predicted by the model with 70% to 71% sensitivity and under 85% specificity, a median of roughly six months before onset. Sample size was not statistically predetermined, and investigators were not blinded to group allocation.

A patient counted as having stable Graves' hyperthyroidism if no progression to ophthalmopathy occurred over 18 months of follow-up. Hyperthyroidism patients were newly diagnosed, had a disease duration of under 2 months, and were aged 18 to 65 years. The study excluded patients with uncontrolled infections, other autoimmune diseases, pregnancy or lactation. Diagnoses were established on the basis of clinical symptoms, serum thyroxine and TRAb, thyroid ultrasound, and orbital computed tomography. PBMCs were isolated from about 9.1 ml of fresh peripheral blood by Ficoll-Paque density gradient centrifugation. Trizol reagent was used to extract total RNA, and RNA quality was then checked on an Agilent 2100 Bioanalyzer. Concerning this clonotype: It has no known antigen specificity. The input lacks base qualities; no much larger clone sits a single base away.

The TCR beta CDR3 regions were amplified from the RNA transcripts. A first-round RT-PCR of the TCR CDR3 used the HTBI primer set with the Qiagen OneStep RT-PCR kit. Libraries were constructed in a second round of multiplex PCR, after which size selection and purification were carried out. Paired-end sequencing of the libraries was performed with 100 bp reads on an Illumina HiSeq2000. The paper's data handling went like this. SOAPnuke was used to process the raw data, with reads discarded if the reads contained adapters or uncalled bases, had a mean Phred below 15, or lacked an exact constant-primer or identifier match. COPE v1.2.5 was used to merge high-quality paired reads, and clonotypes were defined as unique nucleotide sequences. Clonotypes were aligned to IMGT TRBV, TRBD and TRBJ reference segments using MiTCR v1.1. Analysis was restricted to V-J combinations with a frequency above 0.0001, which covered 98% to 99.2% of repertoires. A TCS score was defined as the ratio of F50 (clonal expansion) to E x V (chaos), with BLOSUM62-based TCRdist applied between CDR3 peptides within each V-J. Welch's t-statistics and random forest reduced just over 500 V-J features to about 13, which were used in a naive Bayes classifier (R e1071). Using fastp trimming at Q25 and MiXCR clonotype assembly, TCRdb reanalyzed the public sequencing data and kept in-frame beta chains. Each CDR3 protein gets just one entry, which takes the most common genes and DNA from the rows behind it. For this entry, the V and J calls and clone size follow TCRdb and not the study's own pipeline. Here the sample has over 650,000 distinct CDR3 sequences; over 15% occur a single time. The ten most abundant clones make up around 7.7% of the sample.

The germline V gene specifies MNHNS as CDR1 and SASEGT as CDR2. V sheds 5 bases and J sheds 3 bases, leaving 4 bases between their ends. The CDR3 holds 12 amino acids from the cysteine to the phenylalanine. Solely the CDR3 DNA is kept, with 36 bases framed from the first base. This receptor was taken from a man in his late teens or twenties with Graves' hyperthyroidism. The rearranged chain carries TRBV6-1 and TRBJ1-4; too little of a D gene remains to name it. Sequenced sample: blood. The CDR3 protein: CASSPPNEKLFF. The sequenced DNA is TGTGCCAGCAGTCCCCCTAATGAAAAACTGTTTTTT.